The clone carrying this TCR beta chain has a handful of counts. What it recognizes is unknown. This record comes from a study of blood T cells in healthy people across ages. Whole-study results and caveats: CMV infection status of these donors was not known.

From germline, CDR1 is MNHEY and CDR2 SVGEGT. V was shortened by 5 bases and J by 4 bases, with 11 bases between the two germline ends. This CDR3 region has 13 residues. Using a J-beta primer mix together with a sample-barcoded 5' primer, a second PCR was run for about 7 to 12 cycles. MiXCR, run by TCRdb on the 5' RACE reads, gives a single entry per CDR3 protein. The profile shows under 2,000,000 distinct CDR3 sequences, 49% of them singletons. The sequenced sample was blood. The sequence was obtained from a woman aged 40 to 50 in good health. This chain links TRBV6-2 or TRBV6-3 with TRBJ1-2, with D tentatively TRBD1 (5 bases). The CDR3 coding sequence is TGTGCCAGCAGTCGGGACGCGGCCTATGGCTACACCTTC. Protein product: CASSRDAAYGYTF.